These T cell receptor beta chains were read from a single sample in a study of blood T cell repertoires in COVID-19. The protocol was immunoSEQ multiplex PCR, while the TCRdb copy is restricted to in-frame clones and leaves out a portion. The sample carries some 210,000 clones, around nine tenths recorded once. What was sequenced was peripheral blood. These receptors were obtained from a woman between 35 and 50 years old with acute or convalescent COVID-19. Each CDR3 is given with its conserved first and last residue. D genes are given only for firm matches. The size entry is marked missing in some rows and otherwise reads once, few, many or a size class.

>.|TRBV11-2|TRBJ1-1|.
CASSPGRSRLEAFF
TGTGCCAGCAGCCCAGGGCGGAGCAGGCTTGAAGCTTTCTTT
>.|TRBV5-6|TRBJ2-5|TRBD2
CASSILAGGQETQYF
TGTGCCAGCAGCATACTAGCGGGGGGGCAAGAGACCCAGTACTTC
>once|TRBV29-1|TRBJ1-5|TRBD1
CSAVTGQGGFNQPQHF
TGCAGCGCTGTAACCGGACAGGGGGGGTTCAATCAGCCCCAGCATTTT
>once|TRBV27|TRBJ2-2|TRBD1
CASSHDRENTGELFF
TGTGCCAGCAGTCACGACAGGGAGAACACCGGGGAGCTGTTTTTT
>.|TRBV12-5|TRBJ2-2|.
CASGFWQGGTGELFF
TGTGCTAGTGGTTTTTGGCAGGGGGGCACCGGGGAGCTGTTTTTT
>.|TRBV11-3|TRBJ1-1|.
CASSFSGQEAFF
TGTGCCAGCAGCTTCTCGGGACAAGAAGCTTTCTTT
>.|TRBV27|TRBJ1-2|TRBD1
CASSSLNRGSKGYTF
TGTGCCAGCAGTTCCCTGAACAGGGGGAGTAAAGGCTACACCTTC
>.|TRBV6-5|TRBJ1-4|TRBD1
CASSRDSDEKLFF
TGTGCCAGCAGCCGGGACAGCGATGAAAAACTGTTTTTT
>few|TRBV5-1|TRBJ1-1|.
CASSWGDKNTEAFF
TGCGCCAGCAGCTGGGGCGACAAGAACACTGAAGCTTTCTTT
>.|TRBV4-2|TRBJ1-1|TRBD1
CASSPRVGQGVIAEAFF
TGTGCCAGCAGCCCAAGAGTGGGACAGGGGGTAATCGCTGAAGCTTTCTTT
>.|TRBV9|TRBJ1-3|.
CASSVDLGAKTGNTIYF
TGTGCCAGCAGCGTAGATTTGGGGGCGAAAACTGGAAACACCATATATTTT
>.|TRBV9|TRBJ1-1|.
CASSLQGGTEAFF
TGTGCCAGCAGCCTCCAGGGAGGCACTGAAGCTTTCTTT
>.|TRBV28|TRBJ2-2|.
CASSPRGTGELFF
TGTGCCAGCAGTCCCAGGGGAACCGGGGAGCTGTTTTTT
>.|TRBV9|TRBJ1-4|TRBD1
CASSNRQGHEKLFF
TGTGCCAGCAGCAACCGACAGGGACACGAAAAACTGTTTTTT
>.|TRBV7-8|TRBJ1-2|TRBD1
CASSLQGAPYGYTF
TGTGCCAGCAGCTTACAGGGGGCCCCCTATGGCTACACCTTC
>.|TRBV3-1/TRBV3-2|TRBJ1-6|.
CASSQVQGNSPLHF
TGTGCCAGCAGCCAAGTCCAGGGTAATTCACCCCTCCACTTT
>.|TRBV7-2|TRBJ1-3|.
CASSSGGLQGSGNTIYF
TGTGCCAGCAGCTCCGGTGGCTTACAGGGCTCTGGAAACACCATATATTTT
>.|TRBV7-9|TRBJ2-5|.
CASRAGKGPQETQYF
TGTGCCAGCAGGGCAGGGAAGGGGCCCCAAGAGACCCAGTACTTC
>once|TRBV4-1|TRBJ1-1|.
CASSQPARQAKAFF
TGCGCCAGCAGCCAACCCGCCCGACAGGCAAAGGCTTTCTTT
>.|TRBV28|TRBJ2-1|TRBD1
CASSFDRGWYNEQFF
TGTGCCAGCAGTTTCGACAGGGGCTGGTACAATGAGCAGTTCTTC
>.|TRBV13|TRBJ1-4|TRBD1
CASTRWSTGQGLSEKLFF
TGTGCCAGCACCCGATGGTCAACGGGACAGGGCTTGAGTGAAAAACTGTTTTTT
>.|TRBV6-5|TRBJ1-6|TRBD1
CASRAPGQFQRALHF
TGTGCCAGCAGGGCCCCGGGACAGTTTCAGCGGGCCCTCCACTTT
>.|TRBV7-2|TRBJ1-5|.
CASSLLAVSNQPQHF
TGTGCCAGCAGCTTATTGGCGGTTAGCAATCAGCCCCAGCATTTT
>.|TRBV10-2|TRBJ1-4|TRBD1
CASSPGLGTGDSQLDEKLFF
TGCGCCAGCAGCCCTGGGCTCGGGACAGGAGATAGTCAACTGGATGAAAAACTGTTTTTT